Each of the 11 T cell receptor beta chains below was sequenced from the same sample in a study of Ad26.COV2.S vaccination and SARS-CoV-2 variants. This table comes from immunoSEQ multiplex PCR, and its TCRdb copy is limited to in-frame clones, with some not included. The data contain hundreds of thousands of clones, roughly 84% of them singletons. The treatment: about 20 received Ad26.COV2.S at low or high dose, single or two shots; several received placebo; per-sample allocation not given. Material that was analyzed had been drawn on day 63 after the first vaccine or placebo injection. Source: peripheral blood, taken in a trial of Ad26.COV2.S vaccine versus placebo. These receptor sequences come from a person aged 18-60 years who received the Ad26.COV2.S COVID-19 vaccine or a placebo.

The rearrangement uses TRBV20-1 and TRBJ1-2; D possibly corresponds to TRBD1 (6 bases). The V end was cut by 6 bases, the J end by 9 bases, with 14 bases between. CDR1 DFQATT and CDR2 SNEGSKA come from the germline V gene (reference sequence). The CDR3 spans 11 residues. CDR3 DNA sequence: TGCAGTGCCCGGACAGCTGGGCGCTACACCTTC. It translates to CSARTAGRYTF.

The chain recombines TRBV6-5 with TRBJ2-7, with D perhaps matching TRBD1 or TRBD2 (5 bases each). V shed 3 bases and J shed 2 bases, with 14 bases lying between them. The CDR3 totals 15 residues. Germline loops: CDR1 MNHEY, CDR2 SVGAGI. This CDR3 reads CASSYDGASPYEQYF. The CDR3 nucleotides are TGTGCCAGCAGTTATGACGGGGCTAGCCCCTACGAGCAGTACTTC.

The chain uses TRBV20-1 and TRBJ1-1, with no clear D. This CDR3 comprises 12 residues. V lost 5 bases, J lost 1 base, and 8 bases lay in between. The V gene's germline CDR1 is DFQATT and CDR2 SNEGSKA (reference sequence). The CDR3 loop is CSARVENTEAFF. The CDR3 bases are TGCAGTGCTCGTGTTGAGAACACTGAAGCTTTCTTT.

Only one count was recorded for this clone. The CDR3 loop is CASSEGFRGGRGELFF. The CDR3 nucleotides read TGTGCCAGCAGTGAAGGTTTTCGGGGGGGCCGCGGGGAGCTGTTTTTT. This chain joins TRBV2 and TRBJ2-2; TRBD2 matches 8 bases. Looked up from germline, CDR1 is SNHLY and CDR2 is FYNNEI. The CDR3 runs to 16 residues. Trimming at V came to 1 base and at J to 7 bases, leaving 8 bases not matched to a gene.

For the CDR3, the DNA is TGTGCCAGCAGCAGGACAGGGGGAAGCACAGATACGCAGTATTTT. Translated: CASSRTGGSTDTQYF. This chain joins TRBV9 and TRBJ2-3; 10 bases are a match to TRBD1. Germline values: CDR1 SGDLS, CDR2 YYNGEE. This CDR3 has 15 residues. The J segment lost 0 bases and the V segment lost 4 bases, leaving 2 bases of the junction unmatched.

The J gene is TRBJ1-2, the V gene TRBV4-1, with D hard to call. CDR3 length: 15 residues. V gave up 1 base and J gave up 4 bases, with 13 bases separating them. Germline V lookup: CDR1 MGHRA, CDR2 YSYEKL. This CDR3 is CASSQVEGNAYGYTF. CDR3 sequence (DNA): TGCGCCAGCAGCCAAGTAGAAGGAAACGCCTATGGCTACACCTTC.

V gene TRBV5-1 combines with J gene TRBJ1-1, with D unclear. The V gene's germline CDR1 is SGHRS and CDR2 YFSETQ. This CDR3 contains 14 residues. Trimming shortened V by 4 bases and J by 1 base, and 11 bases separated the two germline ends. The CDR3 here is CASSPLGSNTEAFF. For the CDR3, the DNA is TGCGCCAGCAGCCCGTTGGGTTCGAACACTGAAGCTTTCTTT.

This clone has only one observation. This rearrangement joins TRBV9 to TRBJ2-7; D ambiguous. The germline CDR1 and CDR2 sequences are SGDLS and YYNGEE. Trimming cost V 1 base and J 2 bases, with 10 bases left between them. The CDR3 totals 14 residues. DNA for the CDR3: TGTGCCAGCAGCGTAAGGGAAGTGCCCTACGAGCAGTACTTC. Protein sequence: CASSVREVPYEQYF.

Written as DNA, the CDR3 is TGTGCCATCAGTGACTCGGGGGCAGTTCAAGAGACCCAGTACTTC. Translation gives CAISDSGAVQETQYF. This chain uses TRBV10-3 with TRBJ2-5; D may be TRBD1 or TRBD2 (6 bases each). CDR1 and CDR2 from the germline V gene are ENHRY and SYGVKD. The CDR3 covers 15 residues. Trimming took off 3 bases at V and 2 bases at J, with 13 bases between the two ends.

This clone was counted a single time. V and J are TRBV10-3 and TRBJ2-4, with a weak D call TRBD1 (7 bases). Germline loops: CDR1 ENHRY, CDR2 SYGVKD. This CDR3 contains 13 residues. V gave up 3 bases and J gave up 12 bases, with 15 bases separating them. Written as DNA, the CDR3 is TGTGCCATCAGTGACACAGGAGGGGGCACTCAGTACTTC. As protein: CAISDTGGGTQYF.

The chain couples TRBV30 to TRBJ1-5; TRBD1 might be the D (5 bases). The CDR3 covers 13 residues. Per the germline V gene, CDR1 is GTSNPN and CDR2 is SVGIG (reference sequence). V shed 5 bases and J shed 4 bases, with 12 bases lying between them. Written as DNA, the CDR3 is TGTGCCTGGGGGGGACGTACAAATCAGCCCCAGCATTTT. Translating it yields CAWGGRTNQPQHF.